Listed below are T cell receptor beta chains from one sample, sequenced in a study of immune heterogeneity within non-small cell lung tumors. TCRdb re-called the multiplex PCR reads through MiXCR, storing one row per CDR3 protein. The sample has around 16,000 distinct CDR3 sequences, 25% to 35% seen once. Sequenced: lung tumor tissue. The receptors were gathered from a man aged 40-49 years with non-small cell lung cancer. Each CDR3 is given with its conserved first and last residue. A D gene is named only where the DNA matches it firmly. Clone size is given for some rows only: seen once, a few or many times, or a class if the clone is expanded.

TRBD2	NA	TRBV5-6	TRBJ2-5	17	CASSFNPSGRNQETQYF	TGTGCCAGCAGCTTTAACCCTAGCGGGAGGAACCAAGAGACCCAGTACTTC
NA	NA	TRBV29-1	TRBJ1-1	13	CSVLWGPNTEAFF	TGCAGCGTTCTTTGGGGTCCTAACACTGAAGCTTTCTTT
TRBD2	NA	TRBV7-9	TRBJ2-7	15	CASSPSGLLIYEQYF	TGTGCCAGCAGCCCTAGCGGACTCCTGATCTACGAGCAGTACTTC
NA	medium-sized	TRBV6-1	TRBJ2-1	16	CASSELGGGGVYEQFF	TGTGCCAGCAGTGAATTAGGCGGCGGTGGGGTCTATGAGCAGTTCTTC
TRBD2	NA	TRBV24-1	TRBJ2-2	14	CATSGLAGTGELFF	TGTGCCACCAGCGGACTAGCGGGAACCGGGGAGCTGTTTTTT
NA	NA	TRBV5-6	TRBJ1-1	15	CASSLVGRVNTEAFF	TGTGCCAGCAGCTTGGTGGGAAGGGTGAACACTGAAGCTTTCTTT
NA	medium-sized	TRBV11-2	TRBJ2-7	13	CASSLGGSYEQYF	TGTGCCAGCAGCTTAGGTGGGAGTTACGAGCAGTACTTC
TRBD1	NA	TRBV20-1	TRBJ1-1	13	CSALQGGNTEAFF	TGCAGTGCCCTACAGGGGGGCAACACTGAAGCTTTCTTT
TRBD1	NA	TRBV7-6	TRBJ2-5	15	CASSLALAGGQTQYF	TGTGCCAGCAGCTTAGCCCTCGCAGGGGGTCAGACCCAGTACTTC
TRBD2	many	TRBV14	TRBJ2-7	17	CASSQEGVHHGRYEQYF	TGTGCCAGCAGCCAAGAAGGAGTTCACCACGGGAGGTACGAGCAGTACTTC
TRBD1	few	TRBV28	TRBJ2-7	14	CASRAWDRGSEQYF	TGTGCCAGCAGAGCCTGGGACAGGGGCTCCGAGCAGTACTTC
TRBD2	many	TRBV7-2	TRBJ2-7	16	CASSWGGGTTAYEQYF	TGTGCCAGCAGCTGGGGGGGTGGTACTACGGCATACGAGCAGTACTTC
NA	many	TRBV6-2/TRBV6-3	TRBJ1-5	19	CASTTTERGRFGGNQPQHF	TGTGCCAGCACCACTACCGAAAGAGGACGCTTCGGGGGCAATCAGCCCCAGCATTTT
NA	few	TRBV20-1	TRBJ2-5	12	CSDRDLQETQYF	TGCAGTGACCGGGACCTCCAAGAGACCCAGTACTTC
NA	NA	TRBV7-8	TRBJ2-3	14	CASSLVASTDTRYF	TGTGCCAGCAGCTTAGTGGCGAGCACAGATACGCGGTATTTT
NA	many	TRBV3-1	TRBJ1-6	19	CASSQDLVLSSSYNSPLHF	TGTGCCAGCAGCCAAGATTTGGTTTTGAGTAGCTCCTATAATTCACCCCTCCACTTT
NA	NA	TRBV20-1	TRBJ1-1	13	CSARDPYRIEAFF	TGCAGTGCTAGAGATCCCTACCGAATCGAAGCTTTCTTT
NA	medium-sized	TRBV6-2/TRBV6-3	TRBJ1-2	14	CASSPPVGAAGYTF	TGTGCCAGCAGTCCGCCTGTGGGGGCGGCTGGCTACACCTTC
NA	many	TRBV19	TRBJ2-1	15	CASSIRAGNYNEQFF	TGTGCCAGTAGTATAAGGGCAGGTAACTACAATGAGCAGTTCTTC
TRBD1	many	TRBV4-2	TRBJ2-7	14	CASSQAQGAGEQYF	TGTGCCAGCAGCCAAGCCCAGGGGGCTGGCGAGCAGTACTTC
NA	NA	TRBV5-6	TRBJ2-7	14	CASSLVGSPFEQYF	TGTGCCAGCAGCTTGGTAGGTAGCCCGTTCGAGCAGTACTTC
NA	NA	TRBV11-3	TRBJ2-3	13	CASFRGTTDTQYF	TGTGCCAGCTTTCGCGGGACCACAGATACGCAGTATTTT
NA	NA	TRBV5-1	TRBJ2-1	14	CASKPGGRGLGQFF	TGCGCCAGCAAACCGGGAGGCAGGGGGCTTGGGCAGTTCTTC
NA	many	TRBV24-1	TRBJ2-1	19	CATSDSFALLDSSYNEQFF	TGTGCCACCAGTGATTCTTTCGCACTCCTAGATAGCTCCTACAATGAGCAGTTCTTC
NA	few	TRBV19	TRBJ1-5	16	CASSIFGWQSDGPQHF	TGTGCCAGTAGTATATTTGGGTGGCAGAGTGATGGACCCCAGCATTTT
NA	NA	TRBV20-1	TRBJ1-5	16	CSARDQKGRLEQHQHF	TGCAGTGCTAGAGATCAGAAGGGGCGCTTGGAACAGCACCAGCATTTT
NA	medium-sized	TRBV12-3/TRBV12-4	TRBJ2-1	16	CASSWPRMARNNEQFF	TGTGCCAGCAGTTGGCCCAGGATGGCGCGGAACAATGAGCAGTTCTTC
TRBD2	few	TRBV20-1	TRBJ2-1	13	CSARDLAGNEQFF	TGCAGTGCTAGAGATCTAGCGGGCAATGAGCAGTTCTTC
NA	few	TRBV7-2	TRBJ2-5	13	CASSLASAETQYF	TGTGCCAGCAGCTTAGCTAGCGCGGAGACCCAGTACTTC